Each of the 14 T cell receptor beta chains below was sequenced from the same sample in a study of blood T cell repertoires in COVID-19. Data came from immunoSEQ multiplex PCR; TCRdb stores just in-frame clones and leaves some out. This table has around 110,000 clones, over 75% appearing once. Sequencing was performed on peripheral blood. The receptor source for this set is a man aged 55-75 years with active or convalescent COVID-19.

DNA for the CDR3: TGCGCCAGCAGCCTGTCCGGGACAGGGTACTACAATGAGCAGTTCTTC. Its translation is CASSLSGTGYYNEQFF. The chain has TRBV5-1 and TRBJ2-1, with 9 bases fitting TRBD1. This CDR3 region has 16 residues. CDR1 and CDR2 from the germline V gene are SGHRS and YFSETQ. The ends lost 4 bases at V and 3 bases at J; junction bases unmatched: 8.

In DNA, the CDR3 is TGTGCCAGCAGTCTTACTTATTCTGGCTATGGCTACACCTTC. This encodes CASSLTYSGYGYTF. The chain has TRBV28 and TRBJ1-2, with D unresolved. The germline CDR1 and CDR2 sequences are MDHEN and SYDVKM. V was clipped by 5 bases and J by 4 bases, with 14 bases between them. The CDR3 loop spans 14 amino acids.

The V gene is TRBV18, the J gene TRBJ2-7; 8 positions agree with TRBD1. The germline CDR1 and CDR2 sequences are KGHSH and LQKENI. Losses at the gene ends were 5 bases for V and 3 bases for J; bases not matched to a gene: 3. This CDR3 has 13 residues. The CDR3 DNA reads TGTGCCAGCTCATCGGGACAGGACTACGAGCAGTACTTC. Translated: CASSSGQDYEQYF.

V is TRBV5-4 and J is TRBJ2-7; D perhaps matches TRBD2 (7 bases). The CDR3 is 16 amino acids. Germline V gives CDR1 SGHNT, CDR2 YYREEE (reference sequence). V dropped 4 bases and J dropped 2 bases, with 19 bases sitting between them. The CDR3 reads CASSPDRGANPYEQYF. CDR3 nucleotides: TGTGCCAGCAGCCCGGACCGGGGGGCGAATCCCTACGAGCAGTACTTC.

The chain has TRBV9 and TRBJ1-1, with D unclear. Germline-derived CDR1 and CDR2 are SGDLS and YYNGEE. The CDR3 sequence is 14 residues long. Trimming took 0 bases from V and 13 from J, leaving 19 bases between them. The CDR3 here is CASSVDGPAGISFF. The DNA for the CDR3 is TGTGCCAGCAGCGTAGACGGCCCGGCGGGAATTAGTTTCTTT. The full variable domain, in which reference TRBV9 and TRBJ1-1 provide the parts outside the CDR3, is DSGVTQTPKHLITATGQRVTLRCSPRSGDLSVYWYQQSLDQGLQFLIQYYNGEERAKGNILERFSAQQFPDLHSELNLSSLELGDSALYFCASSVDGPAGISFFGQGTRLTVV.

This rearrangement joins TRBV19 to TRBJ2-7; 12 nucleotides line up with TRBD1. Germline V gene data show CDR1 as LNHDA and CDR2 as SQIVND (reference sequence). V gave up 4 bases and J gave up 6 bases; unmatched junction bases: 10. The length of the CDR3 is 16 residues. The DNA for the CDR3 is TGTGCCAGTAGTACCTGGGACAGGGGGCGGATGGGCGAGCAGTACTTC. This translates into CASSTWDRGRMGEQYF.

The CDR3 nucleotides read TGTGCCAGCAGCTCTTATAGCAATCAGCCCCAGCATTTT. Protein: CASSSYSNQPQHF. V and J are TRBV7-2 and TRBJ1-5; no clear D. The germline V and J ends were trimmed by 4 bases and 0 bases, with 4 bases remaining between them. Germline CDR1 and CDR2: SGHTA and FQGNSA. This CDR3 comprises 13 residues.

This chain's CDR3 is CASRQEGNLNSPLHF. Here the CDR3 DNA reads TGTGCCAGCAGGCAGGAGGGAAATTTAAATTCACCCCTCCACTTT. The chain is built from TRBV6-6 and TRBJ1-6, with D uncertain. In germline, CDR1 is MNHNY, CDR2 SVGAGI (reference sequence). The CDR3 has 15 amino acids. V was cut by 6 bases and J by 7 bases, with 16 bases left in between.

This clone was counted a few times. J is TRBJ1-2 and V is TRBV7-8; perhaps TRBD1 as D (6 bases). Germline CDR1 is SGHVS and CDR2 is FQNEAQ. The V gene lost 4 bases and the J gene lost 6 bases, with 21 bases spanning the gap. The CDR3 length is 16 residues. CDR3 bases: TGTGCCAGCAGCTCGGACAGCCTAAAAAGGTTCGATGGCTACACCTTC. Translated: CASSSDSLKRFDGYTF.

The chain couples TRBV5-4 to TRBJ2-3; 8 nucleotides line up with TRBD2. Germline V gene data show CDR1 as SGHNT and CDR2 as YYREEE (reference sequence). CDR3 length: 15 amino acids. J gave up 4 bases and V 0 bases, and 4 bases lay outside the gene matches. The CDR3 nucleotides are TGTGCCAGCAGCTTGGCGGGAGGGTTGGCAGATACGCAGTATTTT. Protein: CASSLAGGLADTQYF.

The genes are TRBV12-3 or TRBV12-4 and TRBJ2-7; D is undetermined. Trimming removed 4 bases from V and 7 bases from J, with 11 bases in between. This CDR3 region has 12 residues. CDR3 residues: CASSSTLGEQYF. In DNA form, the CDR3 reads TGTGCCAGCAGTTCCACTCTAGGTGAGCAGTACTTC.

CDR3 nucleotide sequence: TGTGCCAGCAGCCGACAGGGGGCGAATTCACCCCTCCACTTT. Its protein product is CASSRQGANSPLHF. The rearrangement joins TRBV5-5 to TRBJ1-6, with 10 nucleotides matching TRBD1. The CDR3 consists of 14 residues. The germline V gene has CDR1 SGHKS and CDR2 YYEKEE (reference sequence). V shed 4 bases, J shed 7 bases, and the junction held 2 bases outside the gene matches. Combining the CDR3 with reference TRBV5-5 and TRBJ1-6 gives the whole variable domain DAGVTQSPTHLIKTRGQQVTLRCSPISGHKSVSWYQQVLGQGPQFIFQYYEKEERGRGNFPDRFSARQFPNYSSELNVNALLLGDSALYLCASSRQGANSPLHFGNGTRLTVT.

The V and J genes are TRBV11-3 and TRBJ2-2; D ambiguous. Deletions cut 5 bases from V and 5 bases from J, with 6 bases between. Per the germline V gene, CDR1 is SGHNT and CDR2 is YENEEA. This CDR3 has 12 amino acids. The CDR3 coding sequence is TGTGCCAGCAGCCGAGAAACCGGGGAGCTGTTTTTT. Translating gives CASSRETGELFF.

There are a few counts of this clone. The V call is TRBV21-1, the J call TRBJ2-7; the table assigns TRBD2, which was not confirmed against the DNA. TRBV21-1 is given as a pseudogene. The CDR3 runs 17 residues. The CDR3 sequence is CARSGSPNYPTSHEQYF. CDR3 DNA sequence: TGTGCCAGGAGCGGGTCACCGAACTACCCCACGTCCCACGAGCAGTACTTC.